This entry lists 14 T cell receptor beta chains sequenced from one sample in a study of blood T cell repertoires in COVID-19. Libraries were prepared by immunoSEQ multiplex PCR; TCRdb keeps only in-frame clonotypes and omits some of them. Among fewer than 300,000 clones, about nine tenths were seen once, and the ten largest hold approximately 12%. Input material: peripheral blood. These receptors all stem from a woman under 40 with COVID-19, enrolled during active disease.

V and J are TRBV19 and TRBJ1-1; D gene uncertain. Germline V gene data show CDR1 as LNHDA and CDR2 as SQIVND (reference sequence). This CDR3 region has 13 residues. V lost 5 bases and J lost 1, with 8 bases in between. In DNA, the CDR3 is TGTGCCAGTAGTCTATACTCGAACACTGAAGCTTTCTTT. This translates into CASSLYSNTEAFF.

The V gene is TRBV5-1, the J gene TRBJ1-1; no definite D call. Trimming stripped 5 bases from V and 2 bases from J, with 13 bases between. The CDR3 spans 14 residues. Germline CDR1 is SGHRS and CDR2 is YFSETQ. This CDR3 is CASSYEAVNTEAFF. In DNA form, the CDR3 reads TGCGCCAGCAGTTACGAGGCGGTCAACACTGAAGCTTTCTTT.

The genes are TRBV11-2 and TRBJ2-7; TRBD1 agrees at 9 bases. CDR1 is SGHAT and CDR2 is FQNNGV in the germline V gene. Trimming took 5 bases from V and 3 from J; bases not matched to a gene: 5. This CDR3 contains 14 residues. The CDR3 here is CASSPQGAYYEQYF. CDR3 sequence (DNA): TGTGCCAGCAGCCCACAGGGGGCTTACTACGAGCAGTACTTC.

The V call is TRBV28, the J call TRBJ1-5; D not resolved. The ends were cut back, 3 bases at V and 0 bases at J, with 9 bases in the middle. The CDR3 is made up of 15 amino acids. The germline V gene has CDR1 MDHEN and CDR2 SYDVKM. The DNA of the CDR3 is TGTGCCAGCAGTTTGGAGTATTATAGCAATCAGCCCCAGCATTTT. Protein product: CASSLEYYSNQPQHF.

This clone was found once. This chain links TRBV9 with TRBJ2-4, with TRBD1 as a possible D gene (5 bases). This CDR3 has 14 residues. The V gene's germline CDR1 is SGDLS and CDR2 YYNGEE. Between the trimmed V and J ends, which lost 3 bases and 8 bases, there was a span of 15 bases. CDR3 nucleotide sequence: TGTGCCAGCAGCGCAGGGCGTAGAGTCGACATTCAGTACTTC. Its translation is CASSAGRRVDIQYF.

CDR3 loop: CASSLGAYLGTEAFF. The CDR3 DNA reads as TGTGCCAGCAGTTTAGGGGCCTACCTGGGCACTGAAGCTTTCTTT. V and J are TRBV27 and TRBJ1-1, with a tentative D call TRBD1 (5 bases). This CDR3 contains 15 residues. Trimming left V 2 bases short and J 4 bases short, with 14 bases between. The germline CDR1 and CDR2 sequences are MNHEY and SMNVEV (reference sequence).

The chain has TRBV11-2 and TRBJ2-3, with TRBD2 identical over 9 bases. The V segment lost 5 bases and the J segment 0 bases; nucleotides outside the gene matches: 15. The CDR3 is 19 amino acids. Germline V gives CDR1 SGHAT, CDR2 FQNNGV. The CDR3 here is CASSRTYSGGTSSTDTQYF. In nucleotides, the CDR3 is TGTGCCAGCAGCCGTACTTATAGCGGGGGAACTTCTAGCACAGATACGCAGTATTTT. The whole variable domain, filled in from reference TRBV11-2 and TRBJ2-3, reads EAGVAQSPRYKIIEKRQSVAFWCNPISGHATLYWYQQILGQGPKLLIQFQNNGVVDDSQLPKDRFSAERLKGVDSTLKIQPAKLEDSAVYLCASSRTYSGGTSSTDTQYFGPGTRLTVL.

This chain joins TRBV9 and TRBJ2-2; 8 bases agree with TRBD1. The ends lost 3 bases at V and 1 base at J; junction bases unmatched: 5. The CDR3 loop spans 16 amino acids. Germline loops: CDR1 SGDLS, CDR2 YYNGEE. The CDR3 nucleotides are TGTGCCAGCAGCGCAGCAGGGGGCCTGAACACCGGGGAGCTGTTTTTT. Protein sequence: CASSAAGGLNTGELFF.

CDR3 in amino acids: CASSLLSRRGELFF. The CDR3 DNA sequence: TGTGCCAGCAGCTTATTGTCCAGGAGGGGGGAGCTGTTTTTT. The V gene is TRBV7-6, the J gene TRBJ2-2; D may be TRBD2 (5 bases). The CDR3 spans 14 residues. Trimming took 2 bases from V and 8 from J, leaving 12 bases between them. Per the germline V gene, CDR1 is SGHVS and CDR2 is FNYEAQ.

V and J are TRBV5-1 and TRBJ2-3; TRBD2 matches 8 bases. The trim removed 1 base at V and 0 bases at J, leaving 4 bases unmatched. Germline assignment: CDR1 SGHRS and CDR2 YFSETQ. The CDR3 has 16 amino acids. CDR3 region: CASSLSAGVSTDTQYF. The CDR3 DNA follows: TGCGCCAGCAGCTTGTCAGCGGGGGTCAGCACAGATACGCAGTATTTT.

This clone was seen a few times. The chain is built from TRBV3-1 (or the pseudogene TRBV3-2) and TRBJ1-2; D gene uncertain. V lost 6 bases and J lost 3, with 11 bases in between. Germline V gene sequence: CDR1 LGHDT, CDR2 YNNKEL (reference sequence). There are 13 residues in the CDR3. CDR3 nucleotide sequence: TGTGCCAGCAGTCACGCTGAGGACTATGGCTACACCTTC. The encoded protein is CASSHAEDYGYTF.

The V and J genes are TRBV6-6 and TRBJ2-5; D is perhaps TRBD1 (5 bases). The CDR3 contains 14 residues. Trimming cost V 5 bases and J 1 base, with 11 bases left between them. The germline V gene encodes CDR1 MNHNY and CDR2 SVGAGI (reference sequence). CDR3 DNA: TGTGCCAGCAGTCCGAGGCAGGGCCAAGAGACCCAGTACTTC. Residues: CASSPRQGQETQYF.

V is TRBV10-3 and J is TRBJ2-7, with D unresolved. V lost 3 bases to trimming and J lost 4 bases, with 4 bases between them. The length of the CDR3 is 11 residues. Germline-derived CDR1 and CDR2 are ENHRY and SYGVKD. DNA for the CDR3: TGTGCCATCAGTGACCCATACGAGCAGTACTTC. Translation: CAISDPYEQYF.

This chain uses TRBV3-1 (or the pseudogene TRBV3-2) with TRBJ2-3; possible D gene TRBD2, 6 bases. CDR1 and CDR2 from the germline V gene are LGHDT and YNNKEL (reference sequence). This CDR3 spans 13 amino acids. Trimming removed 3 bases from V and 4 bases from J, with 8 bases in between. The CDR3 DNA is TGTGCCAGCAGCCAGGGGGGTCCAGATACGCAGTATTTT. Translating gives CASSQGGPDTQYF.